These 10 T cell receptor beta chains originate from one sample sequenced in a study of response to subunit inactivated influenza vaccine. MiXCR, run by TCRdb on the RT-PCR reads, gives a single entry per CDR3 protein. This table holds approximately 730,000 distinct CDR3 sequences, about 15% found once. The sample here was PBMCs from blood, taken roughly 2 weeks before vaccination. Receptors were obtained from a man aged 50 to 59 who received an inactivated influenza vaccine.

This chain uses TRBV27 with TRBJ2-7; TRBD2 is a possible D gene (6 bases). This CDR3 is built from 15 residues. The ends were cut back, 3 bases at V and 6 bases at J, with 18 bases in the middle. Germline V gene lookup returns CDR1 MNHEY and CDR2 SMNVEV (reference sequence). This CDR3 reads CASSFGGTVVLEQYF. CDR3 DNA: TGTGCCAGCAGTTTCGGCGGGACTGTTGTGCTCGAGCAGTACTTC.

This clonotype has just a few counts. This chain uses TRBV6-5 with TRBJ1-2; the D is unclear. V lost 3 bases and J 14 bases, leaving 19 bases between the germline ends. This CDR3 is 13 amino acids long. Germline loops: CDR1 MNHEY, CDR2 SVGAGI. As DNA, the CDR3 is TGTGCCAGCAGTTATCGGAGAACTACAACTGGGACCTTC. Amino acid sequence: CASSYRRTTTGTF.

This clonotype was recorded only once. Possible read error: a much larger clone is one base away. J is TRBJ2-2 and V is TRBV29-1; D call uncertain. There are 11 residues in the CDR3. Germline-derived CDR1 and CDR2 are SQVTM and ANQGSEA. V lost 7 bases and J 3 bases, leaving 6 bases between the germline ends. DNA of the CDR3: TGCAGCGCTAGGGACACCGGGGAGCTGTTTTTT. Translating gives CSARDTGELFF.

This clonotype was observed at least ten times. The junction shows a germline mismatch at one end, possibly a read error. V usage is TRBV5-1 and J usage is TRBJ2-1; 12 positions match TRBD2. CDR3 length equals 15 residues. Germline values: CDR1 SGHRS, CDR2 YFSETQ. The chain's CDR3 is CASSLGLAGRNEQFF. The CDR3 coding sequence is TGTGCCAGCAGCCTAGGACTAGCGGGAAGGAATGAGCAGTTCTTC.

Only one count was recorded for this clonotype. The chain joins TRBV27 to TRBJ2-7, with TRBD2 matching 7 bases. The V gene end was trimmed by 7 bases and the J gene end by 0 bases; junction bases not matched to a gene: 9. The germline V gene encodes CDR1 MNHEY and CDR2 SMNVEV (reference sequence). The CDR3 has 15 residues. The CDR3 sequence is CASTLLGGSSYEQYF. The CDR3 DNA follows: TGTGCCAGCACCCTACTGGGGGGGAGCTCCTACGAGCAGTACTTC.

The CDR3 DNA follows: TGTGCCAGCAGGGTGGGGGCTAGCACAGATACGCAGTATTTT. The encoded protein is CASRVGASTDTQYF. The chain combines TRBV27 with TRBJ2-3, with D perhaps TRBD1 (6 bases). This CDR3 contains 14 residues. V was cut by 6 bases and J by 0 bases, with 10 bases left in between. CDR1 and CDR2 (germline): MNHEY, SMNVEV (reference sequence).

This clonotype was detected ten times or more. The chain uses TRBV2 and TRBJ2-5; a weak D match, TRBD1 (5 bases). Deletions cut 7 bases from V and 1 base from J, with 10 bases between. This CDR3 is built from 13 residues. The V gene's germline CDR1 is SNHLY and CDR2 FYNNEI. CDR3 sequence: CASKPDSQETQYF. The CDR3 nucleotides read TGTGCCAGCAAGCCCGACAGCCAAGAGACCCAGTACTTC. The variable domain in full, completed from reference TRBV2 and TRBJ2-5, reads EPEVTQTPSHQVTQMGQEVILRCVPISNHLYFYWYRQILGQKVEFLVSFYNNEISEKSEIFDDQFSVERPDGSNFTLKIRSTKLEDSAMYFCASKPDSQETQYFGPGTRLLVL.

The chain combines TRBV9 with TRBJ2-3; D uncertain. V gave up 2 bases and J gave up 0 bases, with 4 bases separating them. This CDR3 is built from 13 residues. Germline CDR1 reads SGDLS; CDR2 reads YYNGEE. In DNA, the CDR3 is TGTGCCAGCAGCGTTCCTAGCACAGATACGCAGTATTTT. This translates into CASSVPSTDTQYF.

CDR3 amino acids: CASSYSRTSSYNEQFF. CDR3 nucleotide sequence: TGTGCCAGCAGTTACTCTCGGACTAGCTCCTACAATGAGCAGTTCTTC. This chain connects TRBV6-2 or TRBV6-3 to TRBJ2-1; 7 bases fit TRBD2. Germline V gene lookup returns CDR1 MNHEY and CDR2 SVGEGT. The trim removed 0 bases at V and 0 bases at J, leaving 2 bases unmatched. This CDR3 contains 16 residues.

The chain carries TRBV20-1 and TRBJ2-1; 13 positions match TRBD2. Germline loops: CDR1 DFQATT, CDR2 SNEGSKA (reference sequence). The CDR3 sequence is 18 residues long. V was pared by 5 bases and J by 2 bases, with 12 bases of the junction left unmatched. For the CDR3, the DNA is TGCAGTGCTGAAAAACCGGGACTAGCGGGATATACCTACAATGAGCAGTTCTTC. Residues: CSAEKPGLAGYTYNEQFF.